One sample yielded the 26 T cell receptor beta chains listed below, sequenced in a study of T cell repertoires in cytomegalovirus infection. TCRdb re-analysed the reads in MiXCR, keeping a single row per CDR3 protein. The sample contains roughly 300,000 distinct CDR3 sequences, 20% to 30% of which appear only once. The material sequenced was PBMCs. The receptors shown here come from a human donor in good health (CMV status not recorded). Some clones in this sample may be carry-over from other donors' samples.

The V and J genes are TRBV6-5 and TRBJ1-1; 7 bases are shared with TRBD1. The V and J ends lost 6 bases and 4 bases, in that order; junction bases with no gene match: 8. The germline CDR1 and CDR2 sequences are MNHEY and SVGAGI. The CDR3 sequence is 14 residues long. This chain's CDR3 is CASSLTGEGTEAFF. The CDR3 DNA reads as TGTGCCAGCAGCCTAACAGGGGAGGGCACTGAAGCTTTCTTT.

In its sample, this clonotype was seen a few times. J is TRBJ2-2 and V is TRBV5-1; D is unresolved. The CDR3 totals 14 residues. Deletions cut 7 bases from V and 0 bases from J, with 10 bases between. CDR1 and CDR2 from the germline V gene are SGHRS and YFSETQ. CDR3 nucleotide sequence: TGCGCCAGCGGCCTCGCGGCGAACACCGGGGAGCTGTTTTTT. Its translation is CASGLAANTGELFF.

The chain has TRBV19 and TRBJ2-2; 8 nucleotides line up with TRBD1. Germline-derived CDR1 and CDR2 are LNHDA and SQIVND (reference sequence). This CDR3 contains 14 residues. Unmatched junction bases numbered 7, after V lost 6 bases and J lost 7 bases. DNA for the CDR3: TGTGCCAGTAGAGATCAGGGGGCTGGCGGGGAGCTGTTTTTT. Translation: CASRDQGAGGELFF.

This chain uses TRBV28 with TRBJ2-1; D gene ambiguous. The CDR3 length is 15 residues. V lost 4 bases and J 7 bases, leaving 17 bases between the germline ends. The germline CDR1 and CDR2 sequences are MDHEN and SYDVKM. The CDR3, as DNA: TGTGCCAGCAGTTCCAGTCTCTCGCGTGAAAATGAGCAGTTCTTC. Translation: CASSSSLSRENEQFF.

The chain recombines TRBV29-1 with TRBJ2-7; a possible D gene is TRBD1 (6 bases). The CDR3 runs to 15 residues. The germline V and J ends were trimmed by 7 bases and 0 bases, with 19 bases remaining between them. The germline V gene has CDR1 SQVTM and CDR2 ANQGSEA. The CDR3 nucleotides read TGCAGCGCACAGGGCAGAGGCGCTAGCTCCTACGAGCAGTACTTC. Protein product: CSAQGRGASSYEQYF.

This chain uses TRBV28 with TRBJ2-1; maybe TRBD2 (5 bases). The CDR3 length is 11 residues. Germline values: CDR1 MDHEN, CDR2 SYDVKM. Trimming removed 5 bases at V and 14 bases at J, with 13 bases between. CDR3 DNA: TGTGCCAGCAGTCCGGGGTACAAAAAGTTCTTC. Translating gives CASSPGYKKFF.

Comment on this clonotype: Its ends do not fully match the called genes, so a read error is possible. The rearrangement links TRBV24-1 to TRBJ2-2; perhaps TRBD2 as D (5 bases). Germline-derived CDR1 and CDR2 are KGHDR and SFDVKD. The CDR3 has 11 amino acids. The CDR3 spells CATSGTGDLFF. Written as DNA, the CDR3 is TGTGCCACCAGTGGAACCGGGGATCTGTTTTTT.

This clonotype was seen only a few times. The V gene is TRBV10-3, the J gene TRBJ1-1; D is perhaps TRBD1 (6 bases). Germline V gene sequence: CDR1 ENHRY, CDR2 SYGVKD. This CDR3 comprises 14 residues. Trimming removed 11 bases at V and 0 bases at J, with 16 bases between. The CDR3 is CASLARGLNTEAFF. In DNA form, the CDR3 reads TGTGCCTCACTGGCCAGGGGACTGAACACTGAAGCTTTCTTT.

This clonotype was seen a handful of times. The chain has TRBV11-1 and TRBJ2-7; 7 bases line up with TRBD1. V was pared by 5 bases and J by 4 bases, with 14 bases of the junction left unmatched. The CDR3 sequence is 16 residues long. Germline values: CDR1 SGHAT, CDR2 FQDESV (reference sequence). CDR3 sequence (DNA): TGTGCCAGCAGCCCCTATACAGGACAGGCCCGATACGAGCAGTACTTC. Translating it yields CASSPYTGQARYEQYF.

This clonotype showed up many times. The J gene is TRBJ2-6, the V gene TRBV7-9, with 7 nucleotides matching TRBD1. The CDR3 sequence is 14 residues long. V lost 7 bases, J lost 2 bases, and 2 bases stayed unmatched. CDR1 SEHNR and CDR2 FQNEAQ come from the germline V gene (reference sequence). The CDR3 nucleotides are TGTGCCAGCACGAGGGGGCCTGGGGCCAACGTCCTGACTTTC. It codes for CASTRGPGANVLTF. Using reference TRBV7-9 and TRBJ2-6 for the parts outside the CDR3, the full variable domain is DTGVSQNPRHKITKRGQNVTFRCDPISEHNRLYWYRQTLGQGPEFLTYFQNEAQLEKSRLLSDRFSAERPKGSFSTLEIQRTEQGDSAMYLCASTRGPGANVLTFGAGSRLTVL.

This clonotype was observed many times. This sequence joins TRBV28 and TRBJ1-6, with D unclear. Trimming removed 2 bases from V and 0 bases from J, with 8 bases in between. The CDR3 totals 16 residues. From germline, CDR1 is MDHEN and CDR2 SYDVKM. CDR3 nucleotides: TGTGCCAGCAGTTTAGAGGGAAGCTCCTATAATTCACCCCTCCACTTT. Its protein product is CASSLEGSSYNSPLHF.

This clonotype was seen a few times. This chain uses TRBV20-1 with TRBJ1-2, with 7 bases fitting TRBD1. The CDR3 length is 13 residues. V lost 3 bases to trimming and J lost 0 bases; unmatched junction nucleotides: 1. Germline lookup yields CDR1 DFQATT and CDR2 SNEGSKA (reference sequence). CDR3 loop: CSARGTANYGYTF. CDR3 DNA: TGCAGTGCTAGGGGGACAGCTAACTATGGCTACACCTTC.

The CDR3, as DNA: TGTGCCAGCAGCATCACAGGGGGCTGGGAAAAACTGTTTTTT. Translating it yields CASSITGGWEKLFF. J is TRBJ1-4 and V is TRBV28; 9 bases fit TRBD1. The germline V gene encodes CDR1 MDHEN and CDR2 SYDVKM. This CDR3 is 14 amino acids long. V trimming: 6 bases; J trimming: 8 bases; junction bases outside the gene matches: 7.

This clonotype turned up a few times. This chain connects TRBV12-3 or TRBV12-4 to TRBJ2-1; 9 positions agree with TRBD2. The CDR3 is made up of 15 amino acids. After removal of 2 bases from V and 9 bases from J, the junction contained 8 bases not matched to a gene. CDR3 sequence: CASSLIAGGQGEQFF. The CDR3 bases are TGTGCCAGCAGTTTAATCGCGGGGGGGCAGGGTGAGCAGTTCTTC.

This chain joins TRBV2 and TRBJ2-2, with 7 bases matching TRBD1. V shed 3 bases and J 2 bases; nucleotides not matched to a gene: 6. The CDR3 has 16 amino acids. Germline loops: CDR1 SNHLY, CDR2 FYNNEI. The CDR3 nucleotides are TGTGCCAGCAGTGATCTAGGGGGCAGTAACACCGGGGAGCTGTTTTTT. The encoded protein is CASSDLGGSNTGELFF.

This clonotype was recorded a few times. This rearrangement joins TRBV7-9 to TRBJ1-2, with TRBD1 matching 9 bases. Germline values: CDR1 SEHNR, CDR2 FQNEAQ (reference sequence). The CDR3 has 14 residues. With V trimmed by 5 bases and J by 5 bases, 6 bases remained unmatched. The DNA of the CDR3 is TGTGCCAGCAGCGCCCCGGGACAGGGTTATGGCTACACCTTC. It is translated as CASSAPGQGYGYTF.

The chain links TRBV12-3 or TRBV12-4 to TRBJ1-2; TRBD1 matches at 7 bases. V lost 8 bases to trimming and J lost 4 bases; unmatched junction nucleotides: 13. The CDR3 has 15 amino acids. CDR3 nucleotide sequence: TGTGCCAGCGCCGCAGGGGGGGGATCGGGCTATGGCTACACCTTC. Translating it yields CASAAGGGSGYGYTF.

The chain carries TRBV11-2 and TRBJ2-3; 9 positions agree with TRBD1. Per the germline V gene, CDR1 is SGHAT and CDR2 is FQNNGV. With V trimmed by 2 bases and J by 3 bases, 9 bases remained unmatched. CDR3 length equals 17 residues. The CDR3 sequence is CASSLMTGGIPTDTQYF. CDR3 sequence (DNA): TGTGCCAGCAGCTTAATGACAGGGGGGATCCCTACAGATACGCAGTATTTT.

There are a few counts of this clonotype. The J gene is TRBJ2-7, the V gene TRBV6-2 or TRBV6-3, with a weak D call TRBD1 (6 bases). This CDR3 contains 12 residues. Germline CDR1 MNHEY, CDR2 SVGEGT. V lost 10 bases to trimming and J lost 0 bases, with 10 bases between them. CDR3 protein: CATGQSSYEQYF. The CDR3 nucleotides are TGTGCCACCGGACAGTCCTCCTACGAGCAGTACTTC.

This clonotype was seen a handful of times. The V and J genes are TRBV5-4 and TRBJ2-4, with D perhaps being TRBD1 or TRBD2 (6 bases each). The CDR3 extends over 18 amino acids. Germline-derived CDR1 and CDR2 are SGHNT and YYREEE (reference sequence). V was pared by 2 bases and J by 8 bases, with 26 bases between. The DNA for the CDR3 is TGTGCCAGCAGCTTCGGGGGCATTGTATCGGGGGTGCAGGACATTCAGTACTTC. Residues: CASSFGGIVSGVQDIQYF.

The sample holds many counts of this clonotype. CDR3 region: CASTPPGAYTEAFF. In DNA, the CDR3 is TGTGCCAGCACTCCCCCGGGGGCCTACACTGAAGCTTTCTTT. This chain joins TRBV7-2 and TRBJ1-1; TRBD1 might be the D (6 bases). The V end was cut by 7 bases, the J end by 3 bases, with 15 bases between. There are 14 residues in the CDR3. The germline V gene has CDR1 SGHTA and CDR2 FQGNSA.

The chain carries TRBV29-1 and TRBJ1-4; 10 bases line up with TRBD1. The CDR3 runs to 16 residues. J was trimmed by 8 bases and V by 5 bases; bases with no gene match: 14. CDR1 SQVTM and CDR2 ANQGSEA come from the germline V gene. The CDR3 reads CSVKGTGVAGPEKLFF. In DNA form, the CDR3 reads TGCAGCGTTAAAGGGACAGGGGTCGCCGGACCCGAAAAACTGTTTTTT.

The rearrangement joins TRBV10-3 to TRBJ2-2, with D uncertain. The CDR3 is 15 residues long. The V and J ends lost 0 bases and 0 bases respectively, with 5 bases between them. Germline V gives CDR1 ENHRY, CDR2 SYGVKD. The CDR3: CAISESETNTGELFF. As DNA, the CDR3 is TGTGCCATCAGTGAGTCGGAGACGAACACCGGGGAGCTGTTTTTT.

This clonotype was seen only a few times. The chain employs TRBV28 and TRBJ1-5; tentative D call: TRBD1 (6 bases). The CDR3 is 13 residues long. In germline, CDR1 is MDHEN, CDR2 SYDVKM. The germline V and J ends were trimmed by 5 bases and 9 bases, with 14 bases remaining between them. For the CDR3, the DNA is TGTGCCAGCAGTGCAAAAACAGGGTGGCCCCAGCATTTT. It encodes CASSAKTGWPQHF.

The chain has TRBV29-1 and TRBJ1-2, with 9 bases identical to TRBD1. CDR3 length: 17 residues. The germline V gene has CDR1 SQVTM and CDR2 ANQGSEA. V trimming: 6 bases; J trimming: 4 bases; junction bases outside the gene matches: 18. CDR3 DNA sequence: TGCAGCGTCGCCCCGGGACAGGGAAGAACTAGGCTCTATGGCTACACCTTC. Amino acids: CSVAPGQGRTRLYGYTF.

J is TRBJ2-7 and V is TRBV28; D is undetermined. The CDR3 is 13 residues long. Germline loops: CDR1 MDHEN, CDR2 SYDVKM. V was cut by 7 bases and J by 7 bases, with 17 bases left in between. The CDR3 region is CASTRRNQGEQYF. CDR3 nucleotide sequence: TGTGCCAGCACCAGACGGAATCAAGGGGAGCAGTACTTC.